A selection of T cell receptor beta chains follows, all from one sample in a study of response to subunit inactivated influenza vaccine. TCRdb called the RT-PCR reads again in MiXCR, with one record for every CDR3 protein. Here the sample spans roughly 540,000 distinct CDR3 sequences, under 25% being singletons. The sample was also reused in another study, on T cells expressing NK-cell markers.

Sequencing was performed on CD4+ T cells sorted from PBMCs, taken roughly 12 days after vaccination. These receptors originate from a man aged 45 to 65 who received an inactivated influenza vaccine. CDR3s include the opening cysteine and the closing phenylalanine or tryptophan. A D gene is named only where the DNA matches it firmly. Size is stated for part of the rows, as once, few or many counts, or as a class when the clone is expanded.

D: .; V: TRBV10-3; J: TRBJ2-7; size: few; DNA: TGTGCCACTCTCCCAGTGGGGGGAACCTACGAGCAGTACTTC; CDR3: CATLPVGGTYEQYF
D: .; V: TRBV5-6; J: TRBJ1-2; size: .; DNA: TGTGCCAGCAGCTTGTACAAGGGCCTGGACTATGGCTACACCTTC; CDR3: CASSLYKGLDYGYTF
D: .; V: TRBV12-3/TRBV12-4; J: TRBJ2-1; size: .; DNA: TGTGCCAGCAGTTTAGAGGTGTCGGACAATGAGCAGTTCTTC; CDR3: CASSLEVSDNEQFF
D: .; V: TRBV9; J: TRBJ1-1; size: few; DNA: TGTGCCAGCAGCGCTGGCCCCAGGGAGACTGAAGCTTTCTTT; CDR3: CASSAGPRETEAFF
D: .; V: TRBV4-2; J: TRBJ2-5; size: few; DNA: TGTGCCAGCAGCCAGCGACGAACTAGCTTGGAGACCCAGTACTTC; CDR3: CASSQRRTSLETQYF
D: .; V: TRBV18; J: TRBJ2-1; size: few; DNA: TGTGCCAGCTCCGTCGGAGCTTTCAACGGTGAGCAGTTCTTC; CDR3: CASSVGAFNGEQFF
D: TRBD2; V: TRBV20-1; J: TRBJ2-3; size: few; DNA: TGCAGTGCTGGTAGGACTAGTAATCCAGATACGCAGTATTTT; CDR3: CSAGRTSNPDTQYF
D: TRBD2; V: TRBV3-1; J: TRBJ2-1; size: few; DNA: TGTGCCAGCAGGTACGGGACTAGCGAAAAGTTCTTC; CDR3: CASRYGTSEKFF
D: .; V: TRBV29-1; J: TRBJ2-3; size: many; DNA: TGCAGCGTCACGGGACCCTTTAGCACAGATACGCAGTATTTT; CDR3: CSVTGPFSTDTQYF
D: TRBD1; V: TRBV7-2; J: TRBJ2-3; size: few; DNA: TGTCCCAGCAGCCAAGGGGGCCTTGGTACGCAGTATTTT; CDR3: CPSSQGGLGTQYF
D: .; V: TRBV12-3/TRBV12-4; J: TRBJ2-1; size: .; DNA: TGTGCCAGCAGTTTAACGGCGGGGAGGGGGTACAATGAGCAGTTCTTC; CDR3: CASSLTAGRGYNEQFF
D: .; V: TRBV2; J: TRBJ2-7; size: few; DNA: TGTGCCAGCAGACCAACATGGGCCTCCTACGAGCAGTACTTC; CDR3: CASRPTWASYEQYF
D: TRBD2; V: TRBV20-1; J: TRBJ2-3; size: .; DNA: TGCAGTGCTAGACTAGCGGTCAGCACAGATACGCAGTATTTT; CDR3: CSARLAVSTDTQYF
D: TRBD2; V: TRBV12-3/TRBV12-4; J: TRBJ2-3; size: .; DNA: TGTGCCAGCAGTTTAGATGGACTAGCGGGGGCGGGGGATACGCAGTATTTT; CDR3: CASSLDGLAGAGDTQYF
D: .; V: TRBV6-1; J: TRBJ1-2; size: once; DNA: TGTGCCAGCAGTGAAGTACAGGAGGTCTATGGCTACACCTTC; CDR3: CASSEVQEVYGYTF
D: .; V: TRBV7-6; J: TRBJ2-7; size: .; DNA: TGTGCCAGCAGCTTAAGTGTAGGTGGGGGGGCATCCTACGAGCAGTACTTC; CDR3: CASSLSVGGGASYEQYF
D: .; V: TRBV11-2; J: TRBJ1-1; size: .; DNA: TGTGCCAGCAGCTCGAGCGACAGGCGGAACACTGAAGCTTTCTTT; CDR3: CASSSSDRRNTEAFF
D: .; V: TRBV5-1; J: TRBJ2-1; size: .; DNA: TGCGCCAGCAGCTTCGAGGACCCGACGGTCAGTGAGCAGTTCTTC; CDR3: CASSFEDPTVSEQFF
D: TRBD1; V: TRBV4-3; J: TRBJ2-3; size: .; DNA: TGCGCCAGCAGCCACCTGGCGCCAGGGGGCAGCCCAGATACGCAGTATTTT; CDR3: CASSHLAPGGSPDTQYF
D: .; V: TRBV6-1; J: TRBJ2-6; size: .; DNA: TGTGCCAGCAGACCAGGGGGGGCTGGGGCCAACGTCCTGACTTTC; CDR3: CASRPGGAGANVLTF
D: TRBD1; V: TRBV7-8; J: TRBJ1-1; size: .; DNA: TGTGCCAGCAGCCTGGGGACAGGGGATGCCACTCAAGCTTTCTTT; CDR3: CASSLGTGDATQAFF
D: .; V: TRBV15; J: TRBJ2-7; size: few; DNA: TGTGCCACCAGCAGAGACCAGTTAAGCGAGCAGTACTTC; CDR3: CATSRDQLSEQYF
D: TRBD2; V: TRBV24-1; J: TRBJ2-4; size: .; DNA: TGTGCCACCAGTGATGGGAGGGCGCGGAACATTCAGTACTTC; CDR3: CATSDGRARNIQYF
D: TRBD1; V: TRBV11-2; J: TRBJ2-7; size: .; DNA: TGTGCCAGCAGTAAAATACAGGGGAACTACGAGCAGTACTTC; CDR3: CASSKIQGNYEQYF
D: TRBD2; V: TRBV5-1; J: TRBJ2-3; size: many; DNA: TGCGCCAGCAGCTTGGGGACTAGCGGACCTATCACAGATACGCAGTATTTT; CDR3: CASSLGTSGPITDTQYF
D: TRBD1; V: TRBV10-3; J: TRBJ1-1; size: .; DNA: TGTGCCATCAGTGAAAGACAGGGAGACACTGAAGCTTTCTTT; CDR3: CAISERQGDTEAFF
D: TRBD2; V: TRBV4-1; J: TRBJ2-2; size: many; DNA: TGCGCCAGCAGCCGGGGACTAGCGGGGGGGCCAAGCACCGGGGAGCTGTTTTTT; CDR3: CASSRGLAGGPSTGELFF
D: .; V: TRBV20-1; J: TRBJ1-1; size: .; DNA: TGCAGTGCTAGAGTCTGGGGCTACACTGAAGCTTTCTTT; CDR3: CSARVWGYTEAFF
D: .; V: TRBV7-2; J: TRBJ2-7; size: few; DNA: TGTGCCAGCAGCTTAATCTCCAGGTTTTCGTACGAGCAGTACTTC; CDR3: CASSLISRFSYEQYF
D: .; V: TRBV20-1; J: TRBJ1-2; size: many; DNA: TGCAGTGTCGGGACGGGCGGCTACACCTTC; CDR3: CSVGTGGYTF
D: TRBD2; V: TRBV9; J: TRBJ2-3; size: .; DNA: TGTGCCTCGTCTAGCGGGGAGGTCACAGATACGCAGTATTTT; CDR3: CASSSGEVTDTQYF
D: .; V: TRBV12-3/TRBV12-4; J: TRBJ2-2; size: many; DNA: TGTGCCAGCAGAGGGGCAGGGACCACCGGGGAGCTGTTTTTT; CDR3: CASRGAGTTGELFF
D: TRBD1; V: TRBV6-2/TRBV6-3; J: TRBJ2-3; size: few; DNA: TGTGCCAGCAGCAGTGACAGGGACCTACATAGCACAGATACGCAGTATTTT; CDR3: CASSSDRDLHSTDTQYF
D: TRBD2; V: TRBV3-1; J: TRBJ2-7; size: few; DNA: TGTGCCAGCAGCCTCGGGACTAGCGGGATCCACGAGCAGTACTTC; CDR3: CASSLGTSGIHEQYF
D: TRBD2; V: TRBV20-1; J: TRBJ2-3; size: few; DNA: TGCAGTGCTCTTGTGCCGGCGGGGGGTCGGGATACGCAGTATTTT; CDR3: CSALVPAGGRDTQYF
D: .; V: TRBV11-2; J: TRBJ2-7; size: many; DNA: TGTGCCAGCGGGAAATACGAGCAGTACTTC; CDR3: CASGKYEQYF
D: .; V: TRBV18; J: TRBJ1-1; size: few; DNA: TGTGCCAGCTCTCCAGCCGGGGGAGAAGCTTTCTTT; CDR3: CASSPAGGEAFF
D: .; V: TRBV2; J: TRBJ1-5; size: .; DNA: TGTGCCAGCAGTGACAGGGTGGGCAATCAGCCCCAGCATTTT; CDR3: CASSDRVGNQPQHF
D: .; V: TRBV20-1; J: TRBJ2-2; size: .; DNA: TGCAGTGCTAGAGACCCGGGTTCTATCGCCGGGGAGCTGTTTTTT; CDR3: CSARDPGSIAGELFF
D: .; V: TRBV20-1; J: TRBJ2-2; size: .; DNA: TGCAGTGCTAGTGGGGGGAACACCGGGGAGCTGTTTTTT; CDR3: CSASGGNTGELFF
D: .; V: TRBV20-1; J: TRBJ2-1; size: once; DNA: TGCAGTGCTAGATTCCCTTATACCTACAATGAGCAGCTCTTC; CDR3: CSARFPYTYNEQLF
D: .; V: TRBV3-1; J: TRBJ2-5; size: once; DNA: TGTGCCAGCAGCTCCTCCTGGGGCACTACGAGGGAAGGAGAGACCCAGTACTTC; CDR3: CASSSSWGTTREGETQYF
D: TRBD2; V: TRBV20-1; J: TRBJ2-5; size: .; DNA: TGCAGTGCCCAAAGGGCAGCGGGGGCACGGGAGACCCAGTACTTC; CDR3: CSAQRAAGARETQYF
D: .; V: TRBV3-1; J: TRBJ1-1; size: .; DNA: TGTGCCAGCAGCCAAGGGGCGGGGGCCGGGTGGAACACTGAAGCTTTCTTT; CDR3: CASSQGAGAGWNTEAFF
D: .; V: TRBV29-1; J: TRBJ2-5; size: few; DNA: TGCAGCGTTGACTCAGGCAGGGGATATGGGGAGACCCAGTACTTC; CDR3: CSVDSGRGYGETQYF
D: TRBD2; V: TRBV3-1; J: TRBJ2-1; size: .; DNA: TGTGCCAGCAGCCAGCCCAGACTAGCGGGGAGGGGGAATGAGCAGTTCTTC; CDR3: CASSQPRLAGRGNEQFF
D: .; V: TRBV27; J: TRBJ1-3; size: few; DNA: TGTGCCAGCAGTTTATCCATCCCCGACGCCCGTCCCGGAAACACCATATATTTT; CDR3: CASSLSIPDARPGNTIYF
D: TRBD1; V: TRBV7-9; J: TRBJ2-5; size: .; DNA: TGTGCCAGCAGCGTGGGACAGGACCAAGAGACCCAGTACTTC; CDR3: CASSVGQDQETQYF
D: .; V: TRBV2; J: TRBJ2-7; size: .; DNA: TGTGCCAGCAGAAAACAGGGCACTAGGGACGAGCAGTACTTC; CDR3: CASRKQGTRDEQYF
D: .; V: TRBV29-1; J: TRBJ1-1; size: few; DNA: TGCGGGGGACGGATGAACACTGAAGCTTTCTTT; CDR3: CGGRMNTEAFF
D: .; V: TRBV24-1; J: TRBJ2-2; size: .; DNA: TGTGCCACCGCGCCGACAGCTAACACCGGGGAGCTGTTTTTT; CDR3: CATAPTANTGELFF
D: .; V: TRBV20-1; J: TRBJ2-3; size: few; DNA: TGCAGTGCTAGAGATCACGTCCTAACGCAGTATTTT; CDR3: CSARDHVLTQYF
D: .; V: TRBV12-3/TRBV12-4; J: TRBJ2-2; size: few; DNA: TGTGCCAGCAGTTCGGGCGGGTACACCGGGGAGCTGTTTTTT; CDR3: CASSSGGYTGELFF
D: .; V: TRBV6-1; J: TRBJ1-1; size: .; DNA: TGTGCCAGCACCCCTCCAGGGGCACAGGGCACTGAAGCTTTCTTT; CDR3: CASTPPGAQGTEAFF
D: .; V: TRBV6-1; J: TRBJ2-1; size: .; DNA: TGTGCCCACAGCGGGGTAGGGGGTCCTTATAATGAGCAGTTCTTC; CDR3: CAHSGVGGPYNEQFF
D: TRBD2; V: TRBV6-2/TRBV6-3; J: TRBJ2-7; size: .; DNA: TGTGCCAGCCAGGCGGCGGGGGGAACCTACGAGCAGTACTTC; CDR3: CASQAAGGTYEQYF
D: .; V: TRBV6-2/TRBV6-3; J: TRBJ2-1; size: few; DNA: TGTGCCAGCAGTTACTCGATATTAGTGGCAGATGAGCAGTTCTTC; CDR3: CASSYSILVADEQFF
D: .; V: TRBV20-1; J: TRBJ2-3; size: few; DNA: TGCAGTGGCCAAGATAGCACAGATACGCAGTATTTT; CDR3: CSGQDSTDTQYF
D: TRBD1; V: TRBV12-3/TRBV12-4; J: TRBJ2-3; size: .; DNA: TGTGCCAGCAGCGGGACAGTCACAGATACGCAGTATTTT; CDR3: CASSGTVTDTQYF